This T cell receptor (beta chain) was sequenced during a study of T-cell memory formation after mild COVID-19. TCRdb reprocessed the 5' RACE reads via MiXCR and lists one record per CDR3 protein. The sample contains approximately 400,000 distinct CDR3 sequences, 20% to 25% of which appear only once. The germline V and J ends were trimmed by 2 bases and 1 base, with 14 bases remaining between them. Germline lookup yields CDR1 MNHEY and CDR2 SMNVEV (reference sequence). The CDR3 has 16 residues. The TCR originated in an adult woman who had mild COVID-19 (a few samples of this study predate the infection). Cell type and time point are not known. The chain carries TRBV27 and TRBJ1-1; D is perhaps TRBD1 (6 bases). Sequencing input: PBMCs or a T cell subset sorted from them (not recorded which). CDR3 sequence: CASSLSLGHQNTEAFF. The CDR3 region has the DNA TGTGCCAGCAGTTTAAGTTTGGGACACCAGAACACTGAAGCTTTCTTT.